One sample yielded the 20 T cell receptor beta chains listed below, sequenced in a study of spatial heterogeneity in lung cancer. Study-wide results and caveats: Counts of expanded alpha and beta TCRs within tumors tracked the tumor nonsynonymous mutation count.

TCRdb reprocessed the 5' RACE reads via MiXCR and lists one record per CDR3 protein. The sample yields around 12,000 distinct CDR3 sequences, 5% to 6.5% seen once. These receptors' antigens are unknown. The sample's time point: sample taken at primary tumor resection. The sequencing used lung tumor tissue, collected at surgery. Receptors were obtained from a male donor with early-stage non-small cell lung cancer.

This clonotype occurred many times. DNA for the CDR3: TGTGCCAGCAGCTTAGGGTTAAAAGGGACCCAGTACTTC. Its protein is CASSLGLKGTQYF. The chain combines TRBV7-2 with TRBJ2-5; D gene uncertain. The CDR3 length is 13 residues. The V gene lost 1 base and the J gene lost 7 bases, with 10 bases spanning the gap. The germline gives CDR1 SGHTA, CDR2 FQGNSA.

This clonotype has ten or more counts. This sequence joins TRBV20-1 and TRBJ1-2, with a possible D match to TRBD1 (6 bases). This CDR3 has 14 amino acids. Per germline, CDR1 DFQATT and CDR2 SNEGSKA (reference sequence). Trimming removed 5 bases from V and 4 bases from J, with 17 bases in between. The CDR3 here is CSASPGQTFYGYTF. The CDR3 DNA reads TGCAGTGCTTCCCCCGGACAGACTTTCTATGGCTACACCTTC.

This clonotype was picked up many times. J is TRBJ1-5 and V is TRBV7-8, with a weak D call TRBD1 (5 bases). Germline lookup yields CDR1 SGHVS and CDR2 FQNEAQ. CDR3 length: 18 residues. The ends were cut back, 5 bases at V and 5 bases at J, with 25 bases in the middle. In nucleotides, the CDR3 is TGTGCCAGCAGCCCACAACTCCTAGGGGCCGCCAATCATCAGCCCCAGCATTTT. Translation gives CASSPQLLGAANHQPQHF.

In this sample, this clonotype turned up many times. The chain uses TRBV6-6 and TRBJ2-5, with D possibly matching TRBD2 (6 bases). The germline V gene encodes CDR1 MNHNY and CDR2 SVGAGI (reference sequence). The ends were cut back, 0 bases at V and 7 bases at J, with 12 bases in the middle. The CDR3 loop spans 14 amino acids. The CDR3 protein is CASSYSWRGGTQYF. Here the CDR3 DNA reads TGTGCCAGCAGTTACTCGTGGCGGGGAGGGACCCAGTACTTC.

Many counts were recorded for this clonotype. The rearrangement links TRBV11-2 to TRBJ2-3; D unclear. The germline V and J ends were trimmed by 1 base and 4 bases, with 12 bases remaining between them. This CDR3 has 15 residues. CDR1 is SGHAT and CDR2 is FQNNGV in the germline V gene. CDR3 in amino acids: CASSLGTLRPDTQYF. CDR3 coding DNA: TGTGCCAGCAGCTTAGGGACCCTTAGGCCAGATACGCAGTATTTT.

This clonotype was observed a handful of times. J is TRBJ2-7 and V is TRBV20-1, with 9 bases matching TRBD2. Looked up from germline, CDR1 is DFQATT and CDR2 is SNEGSKA (reference sequence). V shed 3 bases and J 6 bases; nucleotides not matched to a gene: 12. The CDR3 has 15 residues. The DNA of the CDR3 is TGCAGTGCTAGCCCCGACTGGGCGGGGGGGGTCGAGCAGTACTTC. Its translation is CSASPDWAGGVEQYF.

The chain combines TRBV5-4 with TRBJ1-4; TRBD1 matches at 10 bases. The CDR3 is 14 residues long. J was trimmed by 6 bases and V by 2 bases; bases with no gene match: 1. The germline gives CDR1 SGHNT, CDR2 YYREEE (reference sequence). The CDR3: CASSLGTGDEKLFF. Written as DNA, the CDR3 is TGTGCCAGCAGCTTAGGGACAGGGGATGAAAAACTGTTTTTT.

In this sample, this clonotype turned up a few times. The chain is built from TRBV7-2 and TRBJ1-2; 10 nucleotides align to TRBD1. Trimming at V came to 4 bases and at J to 3 bases, leaving 5 bases not matched to a gene. Germline V lookup: CDR1 SGHTA, CDR2 FQGNSA. This CDR3 has 15 amino acids. The CDR3 here is CASSSRQGAHYGYTF. CDR3 bases: TGTGCCAGCAGCTCCCGACAGGGGGCCCACTATGGCTACACCTTC. Using reference TRBV7-2 and TRBJ1-2 for the parts outside the CDR3, the full variable domain is GAGVSQSPSNKVTEKGKDVELRCDPISGHTALYWYRQSLGQGLEFLIYFQGNSAPDKSGLPSDRFSAERTGGSVSTLTIQRTQQEDSAVYLCASSSRQGAHYGYTFGSGTRLTVV.

This clonotype showed up many times. The rearrangement uses TRBV18 and TRBJ1-6; D is unclear. V was trimmed by 3 bases and J by 6 bases, leaving 12 bases between them. This CDR3 contains 15 residues. The germline gives CDR1 KGHSH, CDR2 LQKENI. DNA of the CDR3: TGTGCCAGCTCACCCCCGGTCCGACCTAATTCACCCCTCCACTTT. Translated: CASSPPVRPNSPLHF.

A few counts support this clonotype. V gene TRBV11-2 combines with J gene TRBJ2-7; D might be TRBD2 (7 bases). This CDR3 spans 15 amino acids. V shed 5 bases and J shed 5 bases, with 19 bases lying between them. Germline CDR1 SGHAT, CDR2 FQNNGV. The CDR3 coding sequence is TGTGCCAGCAGCGGCCGGGGGAGGGGGATCAACGAGCAGTACTTC. The encoded protein is CASSGRGRGINEQYF.

This clonotype was counted at least ten times. The CDR3 here is CASSLPGLRPSSTDTQYF. The CDR3 bases are TGTGCCAGCAGCTTACCGGGACTCCGACCCTCTAGCACAGATACGCAGTATTTT. The chain carries TRBV7-6 and TRBJ2-3, with D perhaps matching TRBD2 (6 bases). Trimming shortened V by 2 bases and J by 0 bases, and 18 bases separated the two germline ends. The CDR3 length is 18 residues. From germline, CDR1 is SGHVS and CDR2 FNYEAQ.

V and J are TRBV18 and TRBJ1-1, with 7 positions matching TRBD1. V lost 1 base, J lost 1 base, and 3 bases stayed unmatched. The CDR3 length is 15 residues. The germline V gene encodes CDR1 KGHSH and CDR2 LQKENI. CDR3 nucleotide sequence: TGTGCCAGCTCACCACAAACAGGGGAGAACACTGAAGCTTTCTTT. Residues: CASSPQTGENTEAFF.

This clonotype was counted ten times or more. The V and J genes are TRBV6-5 and TRBJ2-3; D gene ambiguous. Germline V lookup: CDR1 MNHEY, CDR2 SVGAGI. The V and J ends lost 0 bases and 0 bases respectively, with 4 bases between them. The CDR3 totals 14 residues. This CDR3 is CASSYSYSTDTQYF. CDR3 nucleotides: TGTGCCAGCAGTTACTCTTATAGCACAGATACGCAGTATTTT.

This clonotype was detected ten times or more. The gene calls are TRBV4-2 and TRBJ1-1, with a tentative D call TRBD1 (6 bases). Per the germline V gene, CDR1 is LGHNA and CDR2 is YNFKEQ. Trimming removed 4 bases from V and 5 bases from J, with 14 bases in between. This CDR3 comprises 14 residues. The CDR3 reads CASSPHQGGTEAFF. CDR3 bases: TGTGCCAGCAGCCCCCATCAAGGGGGGACTGAAGCTTTCTTT.

This clonotype was picked up many times. The chain joins TRBV7-9 to TRBJ2-2, with 13 bases matching TRBD2. The V gene end was trimmed by 3 bases and the J gene end by 1 base; junction bases not matched to a gene: 20. CDR3 length: 23 residues. CDR1 is SEHNR and CDR2 is FQNEAQ in the germline V gene (reference sequence). The CDR3 reads CASSFVGRGTKGLAGMNTGELFF. The CDR3 DNA sequence: TGTGCCAGCAGCTTCGTTGGACGGGGGACTAAGGGACTAGCGGGGATGAACACCGGGGAGCTGTTTTTT.

At least ten counts were recorded for this clonotype. V gene TRBV7-2 combines with J gene TRBJ2-5, with D possibly being TRBD1 (6 bases). CDR1 and CDR2 (germline): SGHTA, FQGNSA. The CDR3 runs to 15 residues. Trimming removed 1 base from V and 0 bases from J, with 9 bases in between. The CDR3: CASSLGQGYQETQYF. The CDR3 DNA is TGTGCCAGCAGCTTAGGGCAGGGGTACCAAGAGACCCAGTACTTC.

In its sample, this clonotype was seen many times. J is TRBJ1-1 and V is TRBV7-9, with TRBD1 matching over 8 bases. The V gene end was trimmed by 4 bases and the J gene end by 1 base; junction bases not matched to a gene: 2. Germline-derived CDR1 and CDR2 are SEHNR and FQNEAQ (reference sequence). The CDR3 sequence is 14 residues long. The CDR3 DNA reads TGTGCCAGCAGCTACGGACAGGGGAACACTGAAGCTTTCTTT. This codes for CASSYGQGNTEAFF.

This clonotype was found many times. This chain connects TRBV6-5 to TRBJ1-2; TRBD1 might be the D (6 bases). From germline, CDR1 is MNHEY and CDR2 SVGAGI. The CDR3 has 14 residues. Trimming shortened V by 6 bases and J by 0 bases, and 11 bases separated the two germline ends. CDR3 sequence reads: CASSLQGTNYGYTF. The CDR3, as DNA: TGTGCCAGCAGCCTACAGGGTACTAACTATGGCTACACCTTC.

By proportion, this clonotype is medium-sized. The CDR3: CSARDEGAMNSPLHF. CDR3 DNA sequence: TGCAGTGCTAGAGATGAGGGGGCGATGAATTCACCCCTCCACTTT. This sequence joins TRBV20-1 and TRBJ1-6, with TRBD1 matching 7 bases. With V trimmed by 0 bases and J by 7 bases, 6 bases remained unmatched. CDR1 and CDR2 (germline): DFQATT, SNEGSKA (reference sequence). CDR3 length: 15 residues.

This clonotype was detected ten times or more. This sequence joins TRBV27 and TRBJ1-1; D gene uncertain. The germline V gene has CDR1 MNHEY and CDR2 SMNVEV (reference sequence). The CDR3 has 13 amino acids. V was cut by 5 bases and J by 3 bases, with 10 bases left in between. CDR3 sequence reads: CASSRTYHTEAFF. In DNA form, the CDR3 reads TGTGCCAGCAGTCGGACCTACCACACTGAAGCTTTCTTT.